This T cell receptor beta chain was profiled in a study of human T cells and chemical hapten exposure. Trimming cost V 5 bases and J 0 bases, with 11 bases left between them. The germline V gene has CDR1 DFQATT and CDR2 SNEGSKA (reference sequence). This CDR3 is built from 14 residues. Time point here: pre-sensitization, week 0. Treatment meaning: therapeutic diphenylcyclopropenone sensitization with weekly scalp DPC. TCRdb redid the calling of the RACE reads with MiXCR, one entry per CDR3 protein. The sample lists some 360,000 distinct CDR3 sequences; 5.1% were seen once. The sample holds many counts of this clonotype.

The material was whole blood, obtained in connection with sensitization to the hapten diphenylcyclopropenone (DPC). The receptor was isolated from a woman aged 45-60 years with alopecia areata. Some clones in this sample may be carry-over from other donors' samples. The chain joins TRBV20-1 to TRBJ2-1, with D possibly being TRBD2 (5 bases). CDR3 amino acids: CSARRGSSYNEQFF. The CDR3 DNA follows: TGCAGTGCTCGGAGAGGGAGCTCCTACAATGAGCAGTTCTTC.